This entry lists 5 T cell receptor beta chains sequenced from one sample in a study of T-cell reconstitution after alpha-beta-depleted transplantation in children. Preparing the TCRbeta library involved the use of unique molecular identifiers. TCRdb processed the PCR reads anew with MiXCR; each CDR3 protein has one entry. The sample contains some 840,000 distinct CDR3 sequences, less than 20% of which appear only once. Sequenced here: PBMCs, mostly from graft donor cells, sampled 360 days after TCRalphabeta/CD19-depleted stem cell transplant. The receptors here all came from a male patient between 5 and 17 years old who had a stem cell transplant for acute lymphoblastic leukemia, so the T cells may come from the graft donor.

This clonotype has only a few counts. CDR3 protein: CASTRREAYEQYF. CDR3 DNA sequence: TGTGCCAGCACGAGGCGGGAGGCCTACGAGCAGTACTTC. The chain links TRBV6-2 or TRBV6-3 to TRBJ2-7; 8 bases are shared with TRBD2. There are 13 residues in the CDR3. Germline CDR1 and CDR2: MNHEY and SVGEGT. V was clipped by 7 bases and J by 2 bases; unmatched bases: 4.

The V and J genes are TRBV5-1 and TRBJ1-1; D is uncertain. Trimming pared 5 bases from V and 1 base from J, leaving 12 bases between. There are 14 residues in the CDR3. Germline loops: CDR1 SGHRS, CDR2 YFSETQ. CDR3 DNA: TGCGCCAGCAGGCCATTGCGCAGGAACACTGAAGCTTTCTTT. It yields the protein CASRPLRRNTEAFF.

In this sample, this clonotype turned up a few times. The chain carries TRBV12-5 and TRBJ2-7; unclear D gene. Germline loops: CDR1 LGHNT, CDR2 FRNRAP. The germline V and J ends were trimmed by 6 bases and 0 bases, with 15 bases remaining between them. The CDR3 is 15 amino acids. The CDR3, as DNA: TGTGCTAGTGGCAACGACGTAGGGCTCTCCTACGAGCAGTACTTC. Its protein product is CASGNDVGLSYEQYF.

This clonotype was counted only a few times. V gene TRBV5-1 combines with J gene TRBJ1-1; D might be TRBD1 (5 bases). Germline values: CDR1 SGHRS, CDR2 YFSETQ. Trimming pared 5 bases from V and 7 bases from J, leaving 15 bases between. The CDR3 is 13 residues long. The CDR3 coding sequence is TGCGCCAGCAGGACCCAACAGGCGAGTGAAGCTTTCTTT. This codes for CASRTQQASEAFF.

This clonotype has more than one count but fewer than ten. The V call is TRBV7-3, the J call TRBJ2-5; D gene unclear. The germline V and J ends were trimmed by 2 bases and 9 bases, with 13 bases remaining between them. The CDR3 totals 13 residues. The V gene's germline CDR1 is SGHTA and CDR2 FQGTGA. CDR3 DNA sequence: TGTGCCAGCAGCTTAGTTCACGGGTTGGCCCAGTACTTC. Amino acids: CASSLVHGLAQYF.